The 27 T cell receptor beta chains listed next were all sequenced from one sample in a study of multiple sclerosis patients with progressive multifocal leukoencephalopathy. Sequencing used immunoSEQ multiplex PCR; TCRdb keeps in-frame clones, though not all of them. The table shows about 28,000 clones, with approximately 90% occurring only once. Regarding time point: before natalizumab initiation. Sequencing was performed on PBMCs. These receptors originate from a human donor with multiple sclerosis.

This chain connects TRBV2 to TRBJ1-3; D call uncertain. CDR1 and CDR2 from the germline V gene are SNHLY and FYNNEI. The V end lost 1 base, the J end lost 0 bases, and 7 bases lay between the germline ends. The CDR3 contains 15 residues. CDR3 DNA: TGTGCCAGCAGTGAAGGGGCTCACTCTGGAAACACCATATATTTT. Residues: CASSEGAHSGNTIYF.

The genes are TRBV19 and TRBJ1-5; D unresolved. CDR1 is LNHDA, CDR2 SQIVND, per germline (reference sequence). V lost 6 bases to trimming and J lost 0 bases, with 9 bases between them. This CDR3 region has 14 residues. For the CDR3, the DNA is TGTGCCAGTAGCCAACAGAATAGCAATCAGCCCCAGCATTTT. The encoded protein is CASSQQNSNQPQHF. The whole variable domain, remainder taken from reference TRBV19 and TRBJ1-5, is DGGITQSPKYLFRKEGQNVTLSCEQNLNHDAMYWYRQDPGQGLRLIYYSQIVNDFQKGDIAEGYSVSREKKESFPLTVTSAQKNPTAFYLCASSQQNSNQPQHFGDGTRLSIL.

This chain links TRBV5-6 with TRBJ1-2, with 7 bases aligning to TRBD1. CDR1 SGHDT and CDR2 YYEEEE come from the germline V gene. V was pared by 5 bases and J by 0 bases, with 13 bases of the junction left unmatched. The CDR3 contains 17 residues. For the CDR3, the DNA is TGTGCCAGCAGGAGACCGGGAGGGGGCACCTCTAACTATGGCTACACCTTC. It specifies CASRRPGGGTSNYGYTF.

This clone was seen a single time. This sequence joins TRBV2 and TRBJ2-6; TRBD1 matches 10 bases. The J segment lost 2 bases and the V segment lost 5 bases, leaving 3 bases of the junction unmatched. CDR1 is SNHLY and CDR2 is FYNNEI in the germline V gene. The CDR3 extends over 16 amino acids. DNA of the CDR3: TGTGCCAGCAGTATGGACAGGGGGGCTGGGGCCAACGTCCTGACTTTC. This sequence encodes CASSMDRGAGANVLTF.

The chain has TRBV7-6 and TRBJ1-5, with 10 positions matching TRBD1. Trimming took 5 bases from V and 4 from J; bases not matched to a gene: 2. The CDR3 totals 14 residues. The germline gives CDR1 SGHVS, CDR2 FNYEAQ. Here the CDR3 reads CASSPGQGNQPQHF. The CDR3 DNA is TGTGCCAGCAGCCCGGGACAGGGGAATCAGCCCCAGCATTTT.

The chain links TRBV13 to TRBJ1-1, with 7 bases fitting TRBD1. The CDR3 loop spans 14 amino acids. CDR1 is PRHDT, CDR2 FYEKMQ, per germline (reference sequence). V lost 4 bases to trimming and J lost 5 bases; unmatched junction nucleotides: 7. The CDR3 reads CASSSTGFRTEAFF. Written as DNA, the CDR3 is TGTGCCAGCAGCTCGACAGGGTTTAGGACTGAAGCTTTCTTT.

V usage is TRBV4-3 and J usage is TRBJ2-2, with D possibly being TRBD1 or TRBD2 (5 bases each). This CDR3 is built from 15 residues. Germline assignment: CDR1 LGHNA and CDR2 YSLEER. Trimming shortened V by 1 base and J by 0 bases, and 6 bases separated the two germline ends. This CDR3 is CASSQGGANTGELFF. Written as DNA, the CDR3 is TGCGCCAGCAGCCAAGGAGGGGCGAACACCGGGGAGCTGTTTTTT.

The rearrangement joins TRBV7-3 to TRBJ1-1; D unclear. The ends were cut back, 5 bases at V and 6 bases at J, with 16 bases in the middle. Germline-derived CDR1 and CDR2 are SGHTA and FQGTGA. The CDR3 has 14 residues. The CDR3 here is CASSIDGAVAEAFF. DNA for the CDR3: TGTGCCAGCAGCATCGACGGCGCCGTCGCTGAAGCTTTCTTT.

The gene calls are TRBV9 and TRBJ1-6; D unresolved. The V and J ends lost 0 bases and 4 bases respectively, with 11 bases between them. This CDR3 has 16 residues. CDR1 is SGDLS and CDR2 is YYNGEE in the germline V gene. Here the CDR3 DNA reads TGTGCCAGCAGCGTAGTTATTAGGGATTATAATTCACCCCTCCACTTT. It translates to CASSVVIRDYNSPLHF.

The J gene is TRBJ2-1, the V gene TRBV6-7, with TRBD1 identical over 10 bases. TRBV6-7 is an open reading frame, and its role is uncertain. The V gene end was trimmed by 0 bases and the J gene end by 5 bases; junction bases not matched to a gene: 13. The CDR3 is 19 amino acids. CDR3 region: CASSYSGTGAPLRHNEQFF. CDR3 nucleotide sequence: TGTGCCAGCAGTTACTCGGGGACAGGGGCCCCCCTGCGCCACAATGAGCAGTTCTTC.

The count of this clone is one. V and J are TRBV12-5 and TRBJ1-1; D gene ambiguous. Trimming stripped 3 bases from V and 1 base from J, with 24 bases between. Germline V gives CDR1 LGHNT, CDR2 FRNRAP. CDR3 length equals 19 residues. The CDR3 sequence is CASGFGTPDRAGKNTEAFF. Here the CDR3 DNA reads TGTGCTAGTGGTTTTGGTACTCCGGACCGGGCCGGAAAGAACACTGAAGCTTTCTTT.

The V gene is TRBV6-4, the J gene TRBJ2-2; 8 bases match TRBD2. This CDR3 spans 15 amino acids. V lost 4 bases and J lost 4; bases outside the gene matches: 5. Per germline, CDR1 MRHNA and CDR2 SNTAGT. CDR3 region: CASSVSGDGTGELFF. The DNA for the CDR3 is TGTGCCAGCAGTGTTAGCGGGGATGGCACCGGGGAGCTGTTTTTT.

The V gene is TRBV27, the J gene TRBJ1-1, with 7 positions matching TRBD1. The CDR3 totals 14 residues. The V segment lost 8 bases and the J segment 1 base; nucleotides outside the gene matches: 7. Germline CDR1 MNHEY, CDR2 SMNVEV (reference sequence). The DNA of the CDR3 is TGTGCCAGCTTCAGACAGGGCCCGAACACTGAAGCTTTCTTT. It encodes CASFRQGPNTEAFF.

This clone was found once. This chain joins TRBV6-5 and TRBJ2-7; D remains unclear. V gave up 6 bases and J gave up 0 bases, with 12 bases separating them. CDR1 MNHEY and CDR2 SVGAGI come from the germline V gene. CDR3 length: 14 residues. The CDR3 DNA reads as TGTGCCAGCAGCTTTGGACGGTACTCCTACGAGCAGTACTTC. This gives the protein CASSFGRYSYEQYF.

This rearrangement joins TRBV4-2 to TRBJ2-7, with D perhaps matching TRBD2 (6 bases). This CDR3 has 15 amino acids. CDR1 and CDR2 (germline): LGHNA, YNFKEQ. V shed 0 bases and J shed 2 bases, with 11 bases lying between them. The DNA of the CDR3 is TGTGCCAGCAGCCAAGATGGCGGGGAGACCTACGAGCAGTACTTC. Residues: CASSQDGGETYEQYF.

This chain uses TRBV4-1 with TRBJ2-7; possibly TRBD1 or TRBD2 for D (5 bases each). With 1 base removed from V and 2 bases from J, the gap between germline ends came to 12 bases. Germline V gene data show CDR1 as MGHRA and CDR2 as YSYEKL. This CDR3 has 15 residues. Written as DNA, the CDR3 is TGCGCCAGCAGCCAAGTCCTGGGACCGGCCTACGAGCAGTACTTC. Translating it yields CASSQVLGPAYEQYF.

This sequence joins TRBV18 and TRBJ2-5; perhaps TRBD1 as D (6 bases). The tail of the sequence fits TRBJ2-7 better, so the J call may be wrong. The CDR3 covers 12 residues. Germline V gene lookup returns CDR1 KGHSH and CDR2 LQKENI. CDR3 loop: CASSPGGPEQYF. In DNA form, the CDR3 reads TGTGCCAGCTCACCAGGGGGCCCCGAGCAGTACTTC.

This chain links TRBV2 with TRBJ1-4, with TRBD1 as a possible D gene (6 bases). CDR1 and CDR2 (germline): SNHLY, FYNNEI. This CDR3 is built from 16 residues. Trimming shortened V by 3 bases and J by 5 bases, and 16 bases separated the two germline ends. The CDR3 bases are TGTGCCAGCAGTGACCTGATCGACAGGTCAAATGAAAAACTGTTTTTT. It translates to CASSDLIDRSNEKLFF.

This clone appeared once. The chain is built from TRBV7-9 and TRBJ2-3; D is unresolved. CDR1 and CDR2 (germline): SEHNR, FQNEAQ (reference sequence). The germline V and J ends were trimmed by 5 bases and 0 bases, with 6 bases remaining between them. The CDR3 has 13 residues. CDR3 DNA sequence: TGTGCCAGCAGCATCGACAGCACAGATACGCAGTATTTT. It is translated as CASSIDSTDTQYF.

The chain links TRBV7-2 to TRBJ1-6, with D perhaps matching TRBD1 (6 bases). The V gene lost 2 bases and the J gene lost 0 bases, with 14 bases spanning the gap. Germline CDR1 SGHTA, CDR2 FQGNSA. This CDR3 is built from 18 residues. In DNA, the CDR3 is TGTGCCAGCAGCTTATTTGCGACAGGAAGCTCCTATAATTCACCCCTCCACTTT. This codes for CASSLFATGSSYNSPLHF.

The rearrangement uses TRBV27 and TRBJ1-2; 7 nucleotides agree with TRBD1. The germline V gene encodes CDR1 MNHEY and CDR2 SMNVEV (reference sequence). The length of the CDR3 is 15 residues. The junction had 9 bases not matched to a gene; V was cut back by 4 bases and J by 4 bases. CDR3 sequence: CASSYGRDRFYGYTF. CDR3 nucleotide sequence: TGTGCCAGCAGTTACGGGCGGGACAGATTCTATGGCTACACCTTC.

The chain links TRBV5-1 to TRBJ2-5; 7 positions agree with TRBD1. V lost 4 bases, J lost 5 bases, and 5 bases stayed unmatched. The CDR3 has 13 amino acids. From germline, CDR1 is SGHRS and CDR2 YFSETQ. The CDR3 nucleotides read TGCGCCAGCAGCCCGGGACAGTGGGAGACCCAGTACTTC. It translates to CASSPGQWETQYF.

Here the CDR3 DNA reads TGTGCCACCAGGGGGAGGGACGAGCAGTACTTC. Its translation is CATRGRDEQYF. The chain combines TRBV19 with TRBJ2-7; D possibly uses TRBD1 or TRBD2 (7 bases each). Trimming removed 10 bases from V and 5 bases from J, with 12 bases in between. There are 11 residues in the CDR3. Germline loops: CDR1 LNHDA, CDR2 SQIVND (reference sequence).

V gene TRBV29-1 combines with J gene TRBJ2-2; D not certain. Trimming took 7 bases from V and 0 from J, leaving 6 bases between them. There are 12 residues in the CDR3. Germline-derived CDR1 and CDR2 are SQVTM and ANQGSEA. The CDR3 loop reads CSGRANTGELFF. In nucleotides, the CDR3 is TGCAGCGGTAGAGCGAACACCGGGGAGCTGTTTTTT.

CDR3 nucleotide sequence: TGTGCCAGCAGCCTCCTGATGGGCCTAGGCCCCCTCCACTTT. This translates into CASSLLMGLGPLHF. The chain carries TRBV5-4 and TRBJ1-6; D is ambiguous. This CDR3 has 14 residues. Germline values: CDR1 SGHNT, CDR2 YYREEE (reference sequence). V was trimmed by 4 bases and J by 13 bases, leaving 18 bases between them.

This chain uses TRBV6-6 with TRBJ1-1; TRBD1 might be the D (5 bases). Germline CDR1 is MNHNY and CDR2 is SVGAGI (reference sequence). With 0 bases removed from V and 7 bases from J, the gap between germline ends came to 9 bases. This CDR3 region has 13 residues. CDR3 sequence reads: CASSYSRGREAFF. The DNA for the CDR3 is TGTGCCAGCAGTTACTCGAGGGGCCGTGAAGCTTTCTTT.

The V and J genes are TRBV10-1 and TRBJ1-5; D gene uncertain. Germline loops: CDR1 WNHNN, CDR2 SYGVQD (reference sequence). CDR3 length equals 13 residues. Trimming shortened V by 3 bases and J by 6 bases, and 9 bases separated the two germline ends. As DNA, the CDR3 is TGCGCCAGCAGTGACACGACTGGTCAGCCCCAGCATTTT. Its protein product is CASSDTTGQPQHF.